This T cell receptor delta chain appears in the sequencing data of a study of Vδ1+ human thymocytes. Study findings and constraints: Highly polyclonal TRG and TRD repertoires with Gaussian CDR3 length distributions appeared in thymus. Many TRG clonotypes were shared between donors; TRD repertoires were essentially private.

The template was reverse-transcribed extracted RNA. CDR3 amplicons came from multiplex PCR with pooled V-gene forward and constant-region reverse primers. TCRdb fed the multiplex PCR reads to CATT. The table lists about 75,000 delta-chain clones, approximately 37% of them singletons. After alphabeta T cell depletion, CD3+ Vdelta1+ Vdelta2- thymocytes were sorted. The germline V and J ends were trimmed by 1 base and 2 bases, with 23 bases remaining between them. CDR3 size: 19 residues. Germline V gene data show CDR1 as TSWWSYY and CDR2 as QGS. Of note for this clone: Its antigen is not identified.

The source is a boy under two years old who had congenital heart surgery. Sequencing was carried out using Vdelta1+ gamma-delta thymocytes from the thymus. Subset here: FACS-sorted CD3+ TCRalphabeta- TCRVdelta1+ TCRVdelta2- thymocytes. The chain combines TRDV1 with TRDJ1, with D possibly TRDD3 on 5 matching bases. DNA for the CDR3: TGTGCTCTTGGGGAACCCAGTCGCCCAGGGGAAGGGATTACCGATAAACTCATCTTT. As protein: CALGEPSRPGEGITDKLIF.